This TCR beta chain derives from a study of cytomegalovirus exposure and HLA in healthy donors. Study findings and constraints: It was fewer than 200 TCR beta chains that were listed as cytomegalovirus-associated. HLA-A and HLA-B allele assignments for most subjects were reportedly predicted accurately using TCR beta sequences.

This clone occurred a few times. Its antigen is unidentified. Primers included in the PCR were 60 Vbeta and 13 Jbeta primers. Measured with immunoSEQ multiplex PCR; TCRdb has only the in-frame clones, and not every one. The sample records 150,000 to 200,000 clones, roughly 80% being singletons. The receptor was isolated from a female donor in good health and CMV-seronegative. The material sequenced was PBMCs.

This CDR3 reads CASSLGGSRSTDTQYF. CDR3 nucleotide sequence: TGTGCCAGCAGCTTAGGTGGGAGCCGGAGCACAGATACGCAGTATTTT. V and J are TRBV11-3 and TRBJ2-3, with a tentative D call TRBD2 (5 bases). This CDR3 region has 16 residues. In germline, CDR1 is SGHNT, CDR2 YENEEA. The V end was cut by 1 base, the J end by 0 bases, with 11 bases between. Using reference TRBV11-3 and TRBJ2-3 for the parts outside the CDR3, the full variable domain is EAGVVQSPRYKIIEKKQPVAFWCNPISGHNTLYWYLQNLGQGPELLIRYENEEAVDDSQLPKDRFSAERLKGVDSTLKIQPAELGDSAVYLCASSLGGSRSTDTQYFGPGTRLTVL.